Listed here are 2 T cell receptor beta chains from one sample, sequenced in a study of T cells in Graves' hyperthyroidism and ophthalmopathy. TCR beta CDR3 regions were amplified from RNA. The study used the HTBI primer set for a first-round RT-PCR of the TCR CDR3. TCRdb re-derived calls from the multiplex PCR reads in MiXCR, one entry per CDR3 protein. The sample carries a few hundred thousand distinct CDR3 sequences, less than 25% recorded once. The sequencing sample was made of blood. The receptors come from a man between 18 and 35 years old with Graves' hyperthyroidism.

Ten or more counts support this clonotype. The chain recombines TRBV27 with TRBJ1-1; unclear D gene. This CDR3 region has 14 residues. V was cut by 3 bases and J by 0 bases, with 8 bases left in between. In germline, CDR1 is MNHEY, CDR2 SMNVEV (reference sequence). CDR3 sequence (DNA): TGTGCCAGCAGTTTGCTAGCAGTGAACACTGAAGCTTTCTTT. This translates into CASSLLAVNTEAFF.

V gene TRBV20-1 combines with J gene TRBJ1-2; D gene unclear. The CDR3 covers 11 residues. The germline CDR1 and CDR2 sequences are DFQATT and SNEGSKA (reference sequence). V was trimmed by 6 bases and J by 2 bases, leaving 7 bases between them. Written as DNA, the CDR3 is TGCAGTGCCTCCGACAACTATGGCTACACCTTC. This translates into CSASDNYGYTF.